This T cell receptor (beta chain) was sequenced during a study of cytomegalovirus exposure and HLA in healthy donors. Trimming cost V 4 bases and J 8 bases; bases outside gene matches: 7. The CDR3 runs 14 residues. Study outcomes and limitations: Researchers reportedly found TCR beta sequences accurately predicted most subjects' HLA-A and HLA-B alleles. It was reportedly the case that the classifier diagnosed cytomegalovirus status with high specificity and sensitivity. The authors enumerated 150 to 200 TCR beta chains as linked to cytomegalovirus.

Of note for this clone: Its antigen is unidentified.

PCR amplification relied on 60 Vbeta primers (plus 13 Jbeta primers). Only in-frame clones appear in the TCRdb table, and some are missing; sequencing was by immunoSEQ multiplex PCR. This sample has roughly 190,000 clones; 84% occur once, and the top ten carry around 2.5%. The V gene is TRBV23-1, the J gene TRBJ1-4; 7 bases are shared with TRBD1. TRBV23-1 is an open reading frame, and its role is uncertain. The sequence was obtained from a woman aged 50 to 65 in good health and CMV-seropositive. The sample taken for sequencing was PBMCs. The CDR3 nucleotides are TGCGCCAGCAGTCGATACAGGGGTCGGGAAAAACTGTTTTTT. Residues: CASSRYRGREKLFF.